These 32 T cell receptor beta chains were sequenced from one sample in a study of blood T cell repertoires in COVID-19. The protocol was immunoSEQ multiplex PCR, while the TCRdb copy is restricted to in-frame clones and leaves out a portion. The sample carries fewer than 25,000 clones, roughly 89% recorded once. Sequencing was carried out using peripheral blood. The receptors were gathered from a woman aged 60-70 years with active COVID-19.

The chain employs TRBV10-2 and TRBJ1-4; 8 bases map to TRBD1. This CDR3 comprises 13 residues. V shed 8 bases, J shed 11 bases, and the junction held 10 bases outside the gene matches. Germline CDR1 reads WSHSY; CDR2 reads SAAADI. This CDR3 reads CASSPSTGVKLFF. CDR3 bases: TGCGCCAGCTCCCCGTCGACAGGGGTCAAACTGTTTTTT.

The chain uses TRBV5-1 and TRBJ1-6, with D uncertain. The CDR3 runs 13 residues. Per the germline V gene, CDR1 is SGHRS and CDR2 is YFSETQ. The V end was cut by 3 bases, the J end by 10 bases, with 11 bases between. The CDR3 region has the DNA TGCGCCAGCAGCTCAGGTTTTGAGTCACCCCTCCACTTT. Translated, it gives CASSSGFESPLHF.

The chain links TRBV6-6 to TRBJ2-1; 9 nucleotides agree with TRBD2. Germline V gene data show CDR1 as MNHNY and CDR2 as SVGAGI (reference sequence). V lost 5 bases, J lost 8 bases, and 7 bases stayed unmatched. CDR3 length: 14 amino acids. The CDR3 region has the DNA TGTGCCAGCAGTAAGGGCGGGGGGGCGTATGAGCAGTTCTTC. Protein product: CASSKGGGAYEQFF.

The gene calls are TRBV6-1 and TRBJ1-2, with TRBD1 matching over 7 bases. V shed 1 base and J 4 bases; nucleotides not matched to a gene: 6. This CDR3 has 15 residues. The germline V gene has CDR1 MNHNS and CDR2 SASEGT. CDR3 amino acids: CASSEGDSNVYGYTF. The CDR3 DNA reads TGTGCCAGCAGTGAAGGGGACAGCAACGTCTATGGCTACACCTTC.

This clone is termed medium-sized. The chain uses TRBV18 and TRBJ1-6, with D tentatively TRBD1 (5 bases). Germline lookup yields CDR1 KGHSH and CDR2 LQKENI. The CDR3 totals 16 residues. V lost 2 bases, J lost 3 bases, and 11 bases lay in between. The CDR3 bases are TGTGCCAGCTCACCAGGGTCAGACAGCTATAATTCACCCCTCCACTTT. It yields the protein CASSPGSDSYNSPLHF.

In this sample, this clone turned up a few times. The J gene is TRBJ1-3, the V gene TRBV16; D is unclear. Trimming took off 3 bases at V and 0 bases at J, with 6 bases between the two ends. CDR1 is KGHSY, CDR2 FQNENV, per germline. This CDR3 comprises 14 residues. DNA of the CDR3: TGTGCCAGCAGCCAGGGCCTCTCTGGAAACACCATATATTTT. Translated: CASSQGLSGNTIYF.

The V gene is TRBV2, the J gene TRBJ2-3; 9 positions agree with TRBD2. V lost 11 bases to trimming and J lost 1 base; unmatched junction nucleotides: 10. The CDR3 consists of 15 residues. Per germline, CDR1 SNHLY and CDR2 FYNNEI. The CDR3 loop is CALRAGGPGTDTQYF. DNA of the CDR3: TGTGCCCTCAGGGCGGGGGGGCCGGGCACAGATACGCAGTATTTT.

Here the CDR3 DNA reads TGTGCCAGCAGCCGGGGGACAGGGAATCAGTACGAGCAGTACTTC. Translated, it gives CASSRGTGNQYEQYF. The chain recombines TRBV3-1 (or the pseudogene TRBV3-2) with TRBJ2-7; 9 bases match TRBD1. Germline loops: CDR1 LGHDT, CDR2 YNNKEL (reference sequence). Trimming took 4 bases from V and 4 from J; bases not matched to a gene: 8. The CDR3 extends over 15 amino acids.

The chain employs TRBV7-3 and TRBJ2-1; D may be TRBD2 (6 bases). Trimming cost V 5 bases and J 0 bases, with 11 bases left between them. The CDR3 has 15 residues. CDR1 and CDR2 from the germline V gene are SGHTA and FQGTGA. Here the CDR3 DNA reads TGTGCCAGCAGCCCGGGGGTGAGCTCCTACAATGAGCAGTTCTTC. It encodes CASSPGVSSYNEQFF.

V and J are TRBV5-6 and TRBJ1-4; D ambiguous. V dropped 0 bases and J dropped 8 bases, with 14 bases sitting between them. CDR3 length equals 15 residues. Germline values: CDR1 SGHDT, CDR2 YYEEEE. The CDR3 reads CASSLGGSGGEKLFF. In DNA, the CDR3 is TGTGCCAGCAGCTTGGGGGGTTCCGGCGGGGAAAAACTGTTTTTT.

The V gene is TRBV5-6, the J gene TRBJ1-5; 7 nucleotides match TRBD1. The CDR3 length is 14 residues. From germline, CDR1 is SGHDT and CDR2 YYEEEE. V shed 4 bases and J 5 bases; nucleotides not matched to a gene: 6. The CDR3 region has the DNA TGTGCCAGCAGCAAGACAGGGCGGGATCAGCCCCAGCATTTT. Protein sequence: CASSKTGRDQPQHF.

The chain recombines TRBV9 with TRBJ2-1, with 12 bases that match TRBD2. After removal of 5 bases from V and 4 bases from J, the junction contained 4 bases not matched to a gene. The CDR3 runs 15 residues. The V gene's germline CDR1 is SGDLS and CDR2 YYNGEE. CDR3 loop: CASSLTSGGYNEQFF. The DNA for the CDR3 is TGTGCCAGCAGTTTGACTAGCGGGGGATACAATGAGCAGTTCTTC. Combining the CDR3 with reference TRBV9 and TRBJ2-1 gives the whole variable domain DSGVTQTPKHLITATGQRVTLRCSPRSGDLSVYWYQQSLDQGLQFLIQYYNGEERAKGNILERFSAQQFPDLHSELNLSSLELGDSALYFCASSLTSGGYNEQFFGPGTRLTVL.

The chain has TRBV25-1 and TRBJ2-7; D gene unclear. Germline assignment: CDR1 MGHDK and CDR2 SYGVNS. The CDR3 extends over 14 amino acids. V lost 1 base to trimming and J lost 0 bases, with 7 bases between them. CDR3 loop: CASSELRSSYEQYF. As DNA, the CDR3 is TGTGCCAGCAGTGAATTAAGGAGCTCCTACGAGCAGTACTTC.

This chain links TRBV6-2 or TRBV6-3 with TRBJ2-1; 8 bases match TRBD2. Germline V CDR1 and CDR2: MNHEY, SVGEGT. The junction had 8 bases not matched to a gene; V was cut back by 0 bases and J by 4 bases. The CDR3 is 17 residues long. The CDR3: CASSYSPISGVYNEQFF. CDR3 coding DNA: TGTGCCAGCAGTTACTCCCCTATTAGCGGGGTATACAATGAGCAGTTCTTC.

The rearrangement joins TRBV19 to TRBJ2-6; D is possibly TRBD1 (5 bases). Trimming shortened V by 5 bases and J by 0 bases, and 8 bases separated the two germline ends. The CDR3 is made up of 15 amino acids. Germline V gene data show CDR1 as LNHDA and CDR2 as SQIVND (reference sequence). The CDR3 here is CASSVRGSGANVLTF. The DNA of the CDR3 is TGTGCCAGTAGTGTAAGGGGCTCTGGGGCCAACGTCCTGACTTTC.

This clone occurred a few times. The CDR3 nucleotides read TGTGCCAGCAGTGGGACAGGGTCGCGAGAGCAGTACTTC. Its protein product is CASSGTGSREQYF. The chain links TRBV27 to TRBJ2-7, with 9 bases matching TRBD1. The length of the CDR3 is 13 residues. In germline, CDR1 is MNHEY, CDR2 SMNVEV (reference sequence). V trimming: 5 bases; J trimming: 7 bases; junction bases outside the gene matches: 6.

The chain joins TRBV9 to TRBJ1-2, with 9 nucleotides matching TRBD1. CDR1 and CDR2 from the germline V gene are SGDLS and YYNGEE. The V segment lost 0 bases and the J segment 6 bases; nucleotides outside the gene matches: 12. CDR3 length: 17 amino acids. CDR3 sequence (DNA): TGTGCCAGCAGCGTAGGCGGGACAGGGCCCTTATTGCATGGCTACACCTTC. Protein: CASSVGGTGPLLHGYTF.

V and J are TRBV19 and TRBJ2-7; a weak D match, TRBD2 (5 bases). The ends were cut back, 3 bases at V and 1 base at J, with 10 bases in the middle. This CDR3 contains 14 residues. Germline assignment: CDR1 LNHDA and CDR2 SQIVND (reference sequence). The CDR3 loop is CASSIGADSYEQYF. CDR3 DNA: TGTGCCAGTAGTATCGGAGCGGATTCCTACGAGCAGTACTTC.

The V call is TRBV6-6, the J call TRBJ1-5; TRBD1 matches 7 bases. The CDR3 runs to 14 residues. J gave up 3 bases and V 6 bases, and 5 bases lay outside the gene matches. The germline gives CDR1 MNHNY, CDR2 SVGAGI (reference sequence). The CDR3 bases are TGTGCCAGCAGCCTCACAGGGGTCAATCAGCCCCAGCATTTT. It encodes CASSLTGVNQPQHF.

This chain connects TRBV6-6 to TRBJ1-1; D is perhaps TRBD1 (6 bases). The length of the CDR3 is 12 residues. V lost 11 bases and J 7 bases, leaving 17 bases between the germline ends. CDR1 and CDR2 from the germline V gene are MNHNY and SVGAGI (reference sequence). CDR3 coding DNA: TGTGCCGCAGGGGAGGGAGGGGGTGAAGCTTTCTTT. Amino acids: CAAGEGGGEAFF.

The chain has TRBV7-9 and TRBJ2-5; TRBD1 matches 7 bases. V shed 2 bases, J shed 3 bases, and the junction held 3 bases outside the gene matches. The CDR3 runs 14 residues. Germline V gene data show CDR1 as SEHNR and CDR2 as FQNEAQ (reference sequence). The CDR3 bases are TGTGCCAGCAGCTTATGGGACAGAAAAGAGACCCAGTACTTC. It encodes CASSLWDRKETQYF.

The rearrangement uses TRBV7-6 and TRBJ2-5; TRBD1 matches 8 bases. CDR1 SGHVS and CDR2 FNYEAQ come from the germline V gene. J lost 1 base, V lost 3 bases, and 1 base had no gene match. The CDR3 extends over 14 amino acids. The CDR3 DNA reads TGTGCCAGCAGCTTGACAGGGGTCCAAGAGACCCAGTACTTC. Translation gives CASSLTGVQETQYF.

V and J are TRBV5-4 and TRBJ2-1; 10 bases are a match to TRBD2. V lost 0 bases and J lost 1; bases outside the gene matches: 1. The CDR3 consists of 16 residues. Germline assignment: CDR1 SGHNT and CDR2 YYREEE (reference sequence). DNA for the CDR3: TGTGCCAGCAGCTTGGATAGCGGGGGGTCCTACAATGAGCAGTTCTTC. It specifies CASSLDSGGSYNEQFF. Together with reference TRBV5-4 and TRBJ2-1, the CDR3 gives the full variable domain: ETGVTQSPTHLIKTRGQQVTLRCSSQSGHNTVSWYQQALGQGPQFIFQYYREEENGRGNFPPRFSGLQFPNYSSELNVNALELDDSALYLCASSLDSGGSYNEQFFGPGTRLTVL.

Only a few counts were recorded for this clone. V and J are TRBV9 and TRBJ1-6; 12 bases agree with TRBD1. CDR3 size: 15 residues. J gave up 7 bases and V 2 bases, and 1 base lay outside the gene matches. Germline V lookup: CDR1 SGDLS, CDR2 YYNGEE. CDR3 loop: CASSVGTGGNSPLHF. The CDR3, as DNA: TGTGCCAGCAGCGTTGGGACAGGGGGCAATTCACCCCTCCACTTT.

This chain uses TRBV7-9 with TRBJ2-1; 7 nucleotides match TRBD2. V lost 0 bases, J lost 6 bases, and 2 bases stayed unmatched. Germline V CDR1 and CDR2: SEHNR, FQNEAQ (reference sequence). This CDR3 has 14 amino acids. CDR3 region: CASSLAGGPNEQFF. CDR3 in DNA: TGTGCCAGCAGCTTAGCGGGAGGGCCCAATGAGCAGTTCTTC.

Only one count was recorded for this clone. The rearrangement joins TRBV5-1 to TRBJ2-1; tentative D call: TRBD2 (7 bases). The CDR3 runs 16 residues. The germline V gene has CDR1 SGHRS and CDR2 YFSETQ. The V gene lost 4 bases and the J gene lost 2 bases, with 16 bases spanning the gap. The CDR3 DNA follows: TGCGCCAGCAGCCTGGGGAGCGGGGACACCTACAATGAGCAGTTCTTC. This translates into CASSLGSGDTYNEQFF.

Note on this clone: One end of the junction fails to match germline, which may point to a read error. This chain links TRBV5-4 with TRBJ1-1; maybe TRBD1 (5 bases). Germline CDR1 is SGHNT and CDR2 is YYREEE (reference sequence). This CDR3 has 13 residues. This CDR3 is CASSLGGVAEAFF. DNA of the CDR3: TGTGCCAGCAGTTTGGGGGGAGTAGCTGAAGCTTTCTTT.

This chain links TRBV7-9 with TRBJ1-4; no firm D call. The V gene lost 4 bases and the J gene lost 2 bases, with 8 bases spanning the gap. Per the germline V gene, CDR1 is SEHNR and CDR2 is FQNEAQ (reference sequence). The CDR3 covers 14 residues. CDR3 DNA: TGTGCCAGCAGCTCCTGGCAGACTAATGAAAAACTGTTTTTT. Translating it yields CASSSWQTNEKLFF.

This chain links TRBV13 with TRBJ2-2; D perhaps matches TRBD2 (5 bases). Per germline, CDR1 PRHDT and CDR2 FYEKMQ (reference sequence). Trimming took 0 bases from V and 2 from J, leaving 13 bases between them. The CDR3 has 17 amino acids. The CDR3 sequence: CASSLGTRAHNTGELFF. In nucleotides, the CDR3 is TGTGCCAGCAGCTTAGGTACTAGGGCACATAACACCGGGGAGCTGTTTTTT.

As to this clone: Germline is not matched at one junction end, which may reflect a read error. This sequence joins TRBV7-7 and TRBJ2-5; no reliable D call. Germline assignment: CDR1 SSHAT and CDR2 FNYEAQ (reference sequence). There are 13 residues in the CDR3. The DNA for the CDR3 is TGTGCTAGCAGCTTAGTTCGTCAAGAGACCCAGTACTTC. As protein: CASSLVRQETQYF.

The V and J genes are TRBV2 and TRBJ1-5; D possibly corresponds to TRBD1 (5 bases). The germline V and J ends were trimmed by 1 base and 2 bases, with 9 bases remaining between them. This CDR3 contains 15 residues. CDR1 is SNHLY and CDR2 is FYNNEI in the germline V gene. CDR3: CASSEGAQGNQPQHF. The CDR3 DNA reads TGTGCCAGCAGTGAAGGGGCACAGGGCAATCAGCCCCAGCATTTT.

V is TRBV11-2 and J is TRBJ1-1; D is undetermined. Germline CDR1 and CDR2: SGHAT and FQNNGV. V lost 4 bases and J 4 bases, leaving 10 bases between the germline ends. The CDR3 covers 13 residues. CDR3 loop: CASSSEKSTEAFF. CDR3 bases: TGTGCCAGCAGCTCAGAAAAGAGCACTGAAGCTTTCTTT.